The present T cell receptor (beta chain) was sequenced within a study of shared clonotypes between healthy human individuals (TCRdb year 2020). Regarding the research as a whole: The cohort comprised a couple of women and a few men aged 18 to 49 years. Leukapheresis yielded between about 0.9 and 10 billion PBMCs per donor. Blood TCR repertoires of four to six healthy adults were deeply sequenced to estimate repertoire size and the extent of clonotype sharing between individuals. For each donor, three plates each were used for CD4 naive and CD4 memory, two plates were used for CD8 naive, and one plate was used for CD8 memory. To increase sequencing depth and limit assay-specific biases, different laboratories used diverse techniques to prepare libraries and sequence TCR repertoires.

V has 2 bases trimmed and J has 4 bases trimmed; junction bases matching no gene number 11. Based on the germline V gene (reference sequence), the CDR1 and CDR2 sequences are MNHEY and SMNVEV. Inclusive of the bounding cysteine and phenylalanine, the CDR3 is 18 residues long. Only the CDR3 DNA is retained, 54 bases long and in frame from the first base. What the authors observed across the whole study: The genetic and exposure-history diversity represented was limited by the small number of donors. Rarefaction of sorted-subset datasets indicated incomplete sequencing despite the large sequencing depth. Sampling was limited to blood, and TCR repertoires in tissue likely differ from TCR repertoires in blood. Compared with non-shared clonotypes, the clonotypes found in all four sorted-subset donors had higher generation probabilities. Based on pairwise subsampling, the degree of clonotype sharing among donors was expected to be affected by sequencing depth. About 5% of naive CD4, 3.5% of naive CD8, roughly 2.5% of memory CD4, and around 0.42% of memory CD8 clonotypes were shared across four donors. Larger estimated clonotype richness was generally found for naive subsets than for memory subsets.

CD8 naive samples consisted of CD45RO-negative cells that were positively selected for CCR7, yielding a CD45RA+CCR7+ population without TemRA cells. The donors were healthy, HIV-negative adults who had no recently reported acute infections or vaccinations. Every donor was a Caucasian adult living in Nashville, Tennessee, USA. After blood collection by leukapheresis, PBMCs were isolated using Ficoll-Histopaque density gradient centrifugation and then cryopreserved in the vapor phase of liquid nitrogen. Analytical flow cytometry was used to check the purity and quantity of every magnetically sorted T cell population. Genomic DNA was isolated from every sorted fraction and measured by UV absorbance on a Nanodrop 2000c. This clone was found once. The target of this receptor is not known. One base away there is no much larger clone; base qualities are not given. Using the deep immunoSEQ assay, multiplex PCR amplified TCR CDR3 regions from genomic DNA. Extracted genomic DNA from each cell subset was spread evenly across all wells of several immunoSEQ 96-well plates, with each plate serving as a replicate. For sorted subsets, each replicate PCR was loaded with roughly 200 ng genomic DNA, equivalent to 25,000 to 35,000 T cell genomes. The purified libraries were quantified using a Qubit 3.0 fluorometer, sized with a Bioanalyzer 2100, and then quantified again using the KAPA Library Quantification kit. Every immunoSEQ 96-well plate was sequenced on a dedicated single-read 150-cycle Illumina NextSeq 550 flow cell. The study's processing was this. Because the immunoSEQ output held only junctional sequences and lacked quality scores, the filtering could not match the filtering applied to full-length reads. Sequences were annotated with PyIR, a Python wrapper for IgBLAST v1.9, and V/J genes and CDR3 were assigned using IMGT germline references. Reads with weak V/J assignments (E-value above 1e-6), missing CDR3, stop codons, out-of-frame junctions, or ambiguous translated residues were removed. A V3J clonotype was defined by an identical inferred V gene, J gene, and CDR3 amino acid sequence. The percentage overlap between two repertoires was calculated by dividing the number of shared unique clonotypes by the size of the smaller repertoire. Repertoire richness was assessed with RTK rarefaction, the Chao1 estimator, and Recon v2.1 estimates of unobserved clonotypes. Generation probabilities were computed with OLGA for all TCRbeta clonotypes obtained by the gDNA method from a few donors. TCRdb limited this immuneACCESS table to in-frame rearrangements with V and J called. A share of clones is missing; checked studies link under half to unresolved V genes, and the rest is unexplained. V and J calls and clone size are given by that table; D and trimming were obtained from the DNA. The sample data list about 2 million clones, and about 94% of these were observed just once. Jointly, the top ten make up approximately 1.2% of the sample.

Input material: naive CD8+ T cells sorted from blood. The sample's cell subset or site label, in plain terms: CD45RA+CCR7+. The source is a young man in good health. The receptor chain draws on TRBV27 and TRBJ1-6; 7 central nucleotides agree with TRBD1. The nucleotide sequence is given as TGTGCCAGCAGTTTAGGGGCAGGGGGTTTTGGGTATAATTCACCCCTCCACTTT. This encodes CASSLGAGGFGYNSPLHF.